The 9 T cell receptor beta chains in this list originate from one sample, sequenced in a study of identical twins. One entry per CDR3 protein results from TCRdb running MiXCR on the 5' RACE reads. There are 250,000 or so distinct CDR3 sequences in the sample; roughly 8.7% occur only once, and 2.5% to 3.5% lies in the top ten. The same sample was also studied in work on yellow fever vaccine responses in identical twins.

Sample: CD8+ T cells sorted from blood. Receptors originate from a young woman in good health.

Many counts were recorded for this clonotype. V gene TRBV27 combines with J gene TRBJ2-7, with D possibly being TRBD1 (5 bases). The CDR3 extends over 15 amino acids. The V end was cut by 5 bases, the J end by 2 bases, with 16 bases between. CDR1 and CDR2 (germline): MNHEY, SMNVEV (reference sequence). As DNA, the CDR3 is TGTGCCAGCAGTCTTGTACAGGTTGGTGCCTACGAGCAGTACTTC. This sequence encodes CASSLVQVGAYEQYF.

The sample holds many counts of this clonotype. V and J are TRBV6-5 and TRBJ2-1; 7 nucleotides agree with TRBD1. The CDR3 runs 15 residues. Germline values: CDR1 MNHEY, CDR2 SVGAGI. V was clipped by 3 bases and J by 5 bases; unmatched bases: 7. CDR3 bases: TGTGCCAGCAGTTATGAGGGGGCGGAGGACAATGAGCAGTTCTTC. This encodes CASSYEGAEDNEQFF.

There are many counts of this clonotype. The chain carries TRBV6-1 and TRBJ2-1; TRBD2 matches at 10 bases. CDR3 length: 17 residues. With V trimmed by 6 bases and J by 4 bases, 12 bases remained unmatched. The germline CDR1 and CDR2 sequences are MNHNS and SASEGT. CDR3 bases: TGTGCCAGCAGCAAGTATTTTAGCGGGGGGCCATACAATGAGCAGTTCTTC. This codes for CASSKYFSGGPYNEQFF.

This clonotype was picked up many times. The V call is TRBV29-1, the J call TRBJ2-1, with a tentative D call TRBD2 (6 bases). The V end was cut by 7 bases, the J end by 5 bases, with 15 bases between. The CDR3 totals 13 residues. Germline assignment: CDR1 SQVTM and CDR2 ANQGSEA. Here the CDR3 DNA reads TGCAGCGCGGGACTTGGTCCAGACAATGAGCAGTTCTTC. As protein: CSAGLGPDNEQFF.

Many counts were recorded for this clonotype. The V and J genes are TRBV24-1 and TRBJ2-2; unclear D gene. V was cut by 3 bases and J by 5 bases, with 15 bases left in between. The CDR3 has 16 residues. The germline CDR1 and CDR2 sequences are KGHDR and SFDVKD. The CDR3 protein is CATSDDRHEPTGELFF. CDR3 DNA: TGTGCCACCAGTGATGATCGCCACGAACCAACCGGGGAGCTGTTTTTT.

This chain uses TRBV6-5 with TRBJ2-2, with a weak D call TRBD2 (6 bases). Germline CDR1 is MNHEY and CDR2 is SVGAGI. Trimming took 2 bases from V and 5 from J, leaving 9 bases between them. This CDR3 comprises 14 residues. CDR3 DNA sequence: TGTGCCAGCAGTTACCTCGGGGGAACCGGGGAGCTGTTTTTT. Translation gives CASSYLGGTGELFF.

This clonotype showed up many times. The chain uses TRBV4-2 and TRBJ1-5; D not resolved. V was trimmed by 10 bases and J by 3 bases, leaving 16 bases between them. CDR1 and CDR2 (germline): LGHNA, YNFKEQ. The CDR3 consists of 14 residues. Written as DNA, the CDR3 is TGTGCCATCCAAGGCAGCGCCTACAATCAGCCCCAGCATTTT. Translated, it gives CAIQGSAYNQPQHF.

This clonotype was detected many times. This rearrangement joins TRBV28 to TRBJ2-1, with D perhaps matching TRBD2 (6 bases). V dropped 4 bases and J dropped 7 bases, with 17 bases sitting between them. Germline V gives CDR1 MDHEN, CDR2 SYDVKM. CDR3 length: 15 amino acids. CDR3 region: CASSSPRGGENEQFF. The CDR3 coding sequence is TGTGCCAGCAGTTCCCCACGGGGAGGTGAAAATGAGCAGTTCTTC.

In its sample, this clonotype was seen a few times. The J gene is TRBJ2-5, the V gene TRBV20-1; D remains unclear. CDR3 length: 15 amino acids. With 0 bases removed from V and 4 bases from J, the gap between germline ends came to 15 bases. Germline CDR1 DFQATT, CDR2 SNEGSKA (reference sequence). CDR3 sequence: CSARDIGAGRETQYF. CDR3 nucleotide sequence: TGCAGTGCTAGAGATATAGGCGCAGGCCGAGAGACCCAGTACTTC.